A selection of T cell receptor beta chains follows, all from one sample in a study of siplizumab effects on memory and regulatory T cells. Measured with immunoSEQ multiplex PCR; TCRdb has only the in-frame clones, and not every one. The sample has more than 85,000 clones; about 90% are singletons. Sequencing was performed on Tregs sorted from blood. These receptors originate from a human donor in good health. The CDR3 runs from the conserved cysteine through the conserved F or W. Fields, in order: D gene, J gene, V gene, clone size, CDR3 protein, CDR3 DNA. The D gene is left open where the match is weak. For some rows the clone size is stated as once, few or many, or as a class when expanded; others skip it.

>TRBD1|TRBJ1-3|TRBV4-1|.
CASSPRTGRLFGNTIYF
TGCGCCAGCAGCCCCCGGACAGGGAGGCTCTTTGGAAACACCATATATTTT
>.|TRBJ1-3|TRBV6-5|few
CASRSGPGNTIYF
TGTGCCAGCAGGTCAGGGCCCGGAAACACCATATATTTT
>.|TRBJ1-6|TRBV25-1|.
CASSVRGSDSPLHF
TGTGCCAGCAGTGTCCGGGGATCCGATTCACCCCTCCACTTT
>.|TRBJ2-5|TRBV28|once
CASSSTGTQYF
TGTGCCAGCAGTTCCACAGGGACCCAGTACTTC
>TRBD1|TRBJ1-5|TRBV15|.
CATSSAPDRGSNQPQHF
TGTGCCACCAGCAGTGCCCCAGACAGGGGGAGCAATCAGCCCCAGCATTTT
>.|TRBJ1-5|TRBV5-5|.
CASSVGEASNQPQHF
TGTGCCAGCAGCGTGGGTGAGGCGAGCAATCAGCCCCAGCATTTT
>.|TRBJ2-7|TRBV29-1|.
CSVRSGRSYEQYF
TGCAGCGTCCGATCGGGACGGAGCTACGAGCAGTACTTC
>TRBD1|TRBJ2-2|TRBV19|.
CASSRPGQGVGIGELFF
TGTGCCAGTAGTAGACCGGGACAGGGGGTTGGTATCGGGGAGCTGTTTTTT
>.|TRBJ1-1|TRBV10-3|.
CASDVSAGSTEAFF
TGTGCCAGCGACGTTTCGGCGGGGAGCACTGAAGCTTTCTTT
>.|TRBJ1-5|TRBV28|.
CASSLSIGGANQPQHF
TGTGCCAGCAGTTTAAGCATAGGAGGGGCCAATCAGCCCCAGCATTTT
>.|TRBJ2-5|TRBV7-9|once
CASSLVLSLWAETQYF
TGTGCCAGCAGCTTAGTCTTGTCCTTATGGGCGGAGACCCAGTACTTC
>.|TRBJ2-3|TRBV27|.
CASRETSTDTQYF
TGTGCCAGCAGGGAAACTAGCACAGATACGCAGTATTTT
>TRBD1|TRBJ1-6|TRBV10-2|.
CASSHIDRVGNSPLHF
TGCGCCAGCAGTCATATTGACAGGGTGGGGAATTCACCCCTCCACTTT
>.|TRBJ2-3|TRBV10-3|once
CAISRRQGGADTQYF
TGTGCCATCAGTCGTCGGCAGGGGGGTGCAGATACGCAGTATTTT
>.|TRBJ2-1|TRBV6-1|.
CASSELRAGRPLDYNEQFF
TGTGCCAGCAGTGAACTGAGAGCAGGGCGGCCCCTAGACTACAATGAGCAGTTCTTC
>.|TRBJ2-7|TRBV7-9|.
CASSRHGGIGEQYF
TGTGCCAGCAGCCGACATGGGGGGATTGGCGAGCAGTACTTC
>.|TRBJ1-5|TRBV6-1|once
CASSPNWNSNQPQHF
TGTGCCAGCAGTCCGAACTGGAATAGCAATCAGCCCCAGCATTTT